What follows are 13 T cell receptor beta chains derived from one specimen sequenced in a study of response to subunit inactivated influenza vaccine. TCRdb re-derived calls from the RT-PCR reads in MiXCR, one entry per CDR3 protein. The data contain more than 700,000 distinct CDR3 sequences, around 21% of them singletons. Specimen: PBMCs from blood, collected roughly 5 days after vaccination. The source of these receptors is a man between 50 and 59 years old who received an inactivated influenza vaccine.

This chain uses TRBV20-1 with TRBJ2-7; D is ambiguous. The germline V and J ends were trimmed by 1 base and 1 base, with 8 bases remaining between them. Germline lookup yields CDR1 DFQATT and CDR2 SNEGSKA (reference sequence). The CDR3 is made up of 13 amino acids. CDR3 in DNA: TGCAGTGCTAGAGCTCCGGATTCCTACGAGCAGTACTTC. Protein: CSARAPDSYEQYF.

There are a few counts of this clonotype. V usage is TRBV5-1 and J usage is TRBJ2-7, with 9 bases aligning to TRBD1. The V and J ends lost 4 bases and 4 bases, in that order; junction bases with no gene match: 6. CDR1 is SGHRS, CDR2 YFSETQ, per germline. The CDR3 runs 14 residues. CDR3 region: CASSGVDRGYEQYF. The CDR3 coding sequence is TGCGCCAGCAGCGGGGTGGACAGGGGTTACGAGCAGTACTTC.

This clonotype was seen more than once but under ten times. The chain has TRBV20-1 and TRBJ1-5; tentatively, D is TRBD1 (6 bases). Trimming stripped 6 bases from V and 7 bases from J, with 19 bases between. This CDR3 has 14 amino acids. Germline assignment: CDR1 DFQATT and CDR2 SNEGSKA (reference sequence). The CDR3 spells CSAPVPGHGQPQHF. The CDR3 bases are TGCAGTGCCCCCGTACCGGGACACGGGCAGCCCCAGCATTTT.

This chain joins TRBV6-2 or TRBV6-3 and TRBJ1-1, with 7 bases that match TRBD1. Germline CDR1 and CDR2: MNHEY and SVGEGT. J lost 2 bases, V lost 7 bases, and 16 bases had no gene match. The CDR3 has 17 residues. The CDR3 is CASTRTRDSPFNTEAFF. CDR3 nucleotide sequence: TGTGCCAGCACTCGCACGCGGGACAGCCCTTTTAACACTGAAGCTTTCTTT.

This clonotype was seen more than once but under ten times. A much larger clone lies a single base off, so this may be a read error. This rearrangement joins TRBV7-3 to TRBJ1-6, with D uncertain. The CDR3 consists of 15 residues. Germline loops: CDR1 SGHTA, CDR2 FQGTGA. Trimming took off 2 bases at V and 0 bases at J, with 5 bases between the two ends. In DNA form, the CDR3 reads TGTGCCAGCAGCTTATTCAGCTCCTATAATTCACCCCTCCACTTT. It codes for CASSLFSSYNSPLHF. The full variable domain, with the rest looked up from reference TRBV7-3 and TRBJ1-6, is GAGVSQTPSNKVTEKGKYVELRCDPISGHTALYWYRQSLGQGPEFLIYFQGTGAADDSGLPNDRFFAVRPEGSVSTLKIQRTERGDSAVYLCASSLFSSYNSPLHFGNGTRLTVT.

V is TRBV2 and J is TRBJ2-1; 9 bases line up with TRBD2. The CDR3 totals 14 residues. Germline V gene data show CDR1 as SNHLY and CDR2 as FYNNEI. V lost 7 bases and J lost 8; bases outside the gene matches: 9. CDR3 amino acids: CASKAPSGDYEQFF. Here the CDR3 DNA reads TGTGCCAGCAAGGCGCCTAGCGGGGACTATGAGCAGTTCTTC.

This clonotype was seen more than once but under ten times. V gene TRBV5-1 combines with J gene TRBJ2-1; 11 nucleotides agree with TRBD2. Looked up from germline, CDR1 is SGHRS and CDR2 is YFSETQ. V lost 1 base, J lost 6 bases, and 6 bases stayed unmatched. The CDR3 runs to 16 residues. The CDR3 sequence: CASSLIAGGPGNEQFF. The CDR3 nucleotides are TGCGCCAGCAGCTTGATAGCGGGAGGGCCGGGCAATGAGCAGTTCTTC.

The chain joins TRBV29-1 to TRBJ2-1, with unresolved D. The CDR3 has 14 residues. V was trimmed by 4 bases and J by 0 bases, leaving 10 bases between them. Germline lookup yields CDR1 SQVTM and CDR2 ANQGSEA. The CDR3 DNA reads as TGCAGCGTTGGGTGGGCTAGCTCCTACAATGAGCAGTTCTTC. Translation: CSVGWASSYNEQFF.

The rearrangement links TRBV29-1 to TRBJ2-7; D remains ambiguous. The CDR3 runs 11 residues. V was trimmed by 4 bases and J by 6 bases, leaving 10 bases between them. The germline CDR1 and CDR2 sequences are SQVTM and ANQGSEA. The CDR3 region is CSVGTSAEQYF. As DNA, the CDR3 is TGCAGCGTTGGGACCAGCGCCGAGCAGTACTTC.

This clonotype was seen many times. The genes are TRBV30 and TRBJ2-2; TRBD1 matches 7 bases. V shed 3 bases and J 4 bases; nucleotides not matched to a gene: 11. The CDR3 covers 16 residues. From germline, CDR1 is GTSNPN and CDR2 SVGIG (reference sequence). CDR3 coding DNA: TGTGCCTGGAGGAAAACAGGGGTTCAGGCCACCGGGGAGCTGTTTTTT. This sequence encodes CAWRKTGVQATGELFF.

The table lists this clonotype with a few counts. The V gene is TRBV20-1, the J gene TRBJ2-3, with D tentatively TRBD2 (6 bases). The ends were cut back, 3 bases at V and 0 bases at J, with 13 bases in the middle. CDR1 and CDR2 (germline): DFQATT, SNEGSKA (reference sequence). This CDR3 contains 15 residues. The DNA for the CDR3 is TGCAGTGCTAGTGGTACGGCGGGGAGCACAGATACGCAGTATTTT. Amino acid sequence: CSASGTAGSTDTQYF.

This clonotype was found a few times. The chain joins TRBV28 to TRBJ2-1, with D possibly being TRBD2 (5 bases). There are 12 residues in the CDR3. V lost 5 bases to trimming and J lost 9 bases, with 11 bases between them. Per the germline V gene, CDR1 is MDHEN and CDR2 is SYDVKM. The CDR3 nucleotides read TGTGCCAGCAGTAGAGGGCAAGGTGAGCAGTTCTTC. Translation: CASSRGQGEQFF.

This rearrangement joins TRBV11-2 to TRBJ2-1; TRBD2 matches at 8 bases. The CDR3 is 21 amino acids. CDR1 and CDR2 (germline): SGHAT, FQNNGV. The trim removed 5 bases at V and 0 bases at J, leaving 21 bases unmatched. CDR3 region: CASSKPESGGPLKYSYNEQFF. CDR3 DNA sequence: TGTGCCAGCAGCAAACCAGAATCGGGGGGGCCATTGAAGTACTCCTACAATGAGCAGTTCTTC.